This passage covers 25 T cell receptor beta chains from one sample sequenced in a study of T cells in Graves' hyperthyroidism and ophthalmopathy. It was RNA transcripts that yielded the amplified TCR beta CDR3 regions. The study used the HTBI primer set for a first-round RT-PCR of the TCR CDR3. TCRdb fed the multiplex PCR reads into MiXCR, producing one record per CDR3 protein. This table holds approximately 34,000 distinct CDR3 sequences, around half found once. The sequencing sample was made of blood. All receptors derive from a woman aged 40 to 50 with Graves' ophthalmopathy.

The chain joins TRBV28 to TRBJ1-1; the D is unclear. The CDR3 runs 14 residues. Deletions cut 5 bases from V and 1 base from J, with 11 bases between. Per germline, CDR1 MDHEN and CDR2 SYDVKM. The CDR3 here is CASSNGGRNTEAFF. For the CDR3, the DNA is TGTGCCAGCAGTAACGGAGGGAGGAACACTGAAGCTTTCTTT.

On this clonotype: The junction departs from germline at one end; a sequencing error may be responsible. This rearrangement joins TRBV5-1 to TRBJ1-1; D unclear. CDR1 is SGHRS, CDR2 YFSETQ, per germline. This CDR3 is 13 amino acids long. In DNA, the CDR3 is TGCGCCAGCAGCTTGGGAGAGAACACAGAAGCTCTCTTT. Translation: CASSLGENTEALF.

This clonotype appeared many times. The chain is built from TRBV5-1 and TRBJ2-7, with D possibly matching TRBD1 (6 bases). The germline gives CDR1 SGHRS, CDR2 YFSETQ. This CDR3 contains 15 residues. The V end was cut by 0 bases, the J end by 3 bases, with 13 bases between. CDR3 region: CASSLADRPVYEQYF. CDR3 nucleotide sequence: TGCGCCAGCAGCTTGGCAGACAGGCCCGTCTACGAGCAGTACTTC.

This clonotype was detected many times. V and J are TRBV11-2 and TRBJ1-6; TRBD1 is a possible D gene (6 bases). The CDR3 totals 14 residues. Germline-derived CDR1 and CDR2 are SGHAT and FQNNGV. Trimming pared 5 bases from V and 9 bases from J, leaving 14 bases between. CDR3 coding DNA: TGTGCCAGCAGCCGCCAGGGGATTAGTTCACCCCTCCACTTT. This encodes CASSRQGISSPLHF. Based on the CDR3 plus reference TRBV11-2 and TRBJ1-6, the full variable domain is EAGVAQSPRYKIIEKRQSVAFWCNPISGHATLYWYQQILGQGPKLLIQFQNNGVVDDSQLPKDRFSAERLKGVDSTLKIQPAKLEDSAVYLCASSRQGISSPLHFGNGTRLTVT.

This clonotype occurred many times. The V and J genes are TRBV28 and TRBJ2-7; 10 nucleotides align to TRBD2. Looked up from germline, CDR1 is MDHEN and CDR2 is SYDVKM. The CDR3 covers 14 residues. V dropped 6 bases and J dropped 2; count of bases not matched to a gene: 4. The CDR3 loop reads CASRPGLATYEQYF. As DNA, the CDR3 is TGTGCCAGCAGGCCGGGACTAGCGACCTACGAGCAGTACTTC.

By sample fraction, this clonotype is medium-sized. Here the CDR3 DNA reads TGTGCCAGCAGCCCGGACAGCCTAATCTCACCCCTCCACTTT. Amino acids: CASSPDSLISPLHF. The chain employs TRBV7-9 and TRBJ1-6, with D perhaps TRBD1 (6 bases). The V gene's germline CDR1 is SEHNR and CDR2 FQNEAQ (reference sequence). The CDR3 spans 14 residues. Trimming cost V 5 bases and J 10 bases, with 15 bases left between them.

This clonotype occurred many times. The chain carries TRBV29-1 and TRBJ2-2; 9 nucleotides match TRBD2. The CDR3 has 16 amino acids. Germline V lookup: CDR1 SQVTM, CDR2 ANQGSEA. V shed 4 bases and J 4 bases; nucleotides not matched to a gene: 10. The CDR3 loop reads CSVVPSGKRGTGELFF. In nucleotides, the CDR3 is TGCAGCGTTGTCCCTAGCGGGAAGCGGGGCACCGGGGAGCTGTTTTTT.

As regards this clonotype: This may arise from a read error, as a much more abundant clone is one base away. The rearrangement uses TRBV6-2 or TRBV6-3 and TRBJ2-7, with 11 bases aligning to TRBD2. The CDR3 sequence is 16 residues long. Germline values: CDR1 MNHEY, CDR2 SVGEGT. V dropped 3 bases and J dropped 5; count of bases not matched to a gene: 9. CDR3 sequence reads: CASSYGRTSGGDEQYF. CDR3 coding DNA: TGTGCCAGCAGTTATGGCCGCACTAGCGGGGGCGACGAGCAGTACTTC.

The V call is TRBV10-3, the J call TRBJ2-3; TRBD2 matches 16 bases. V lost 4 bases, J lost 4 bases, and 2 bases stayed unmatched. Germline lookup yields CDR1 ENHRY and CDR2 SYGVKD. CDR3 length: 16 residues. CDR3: CAISAGTSGGADTQYF. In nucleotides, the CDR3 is TGTGCCATCAGTGCCGGGACTAGCGGGGGGGCAGATACGCAGTATTTT.

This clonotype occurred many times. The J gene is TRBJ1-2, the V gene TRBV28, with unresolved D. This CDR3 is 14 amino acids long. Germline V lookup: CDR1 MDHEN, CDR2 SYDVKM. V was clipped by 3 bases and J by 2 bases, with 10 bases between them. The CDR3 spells CASSFLGRNYGYTF. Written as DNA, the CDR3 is TGTGCCAGCAGTTTTTTGGGCAGAAACTATGGCTACACCTTC.

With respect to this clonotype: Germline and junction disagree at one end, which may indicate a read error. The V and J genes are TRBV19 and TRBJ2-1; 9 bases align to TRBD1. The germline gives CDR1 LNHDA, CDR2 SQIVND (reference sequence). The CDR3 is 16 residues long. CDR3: CASSIYPGTGHDVQSF. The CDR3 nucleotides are TGTGCCAGTAGTATTTATCCTGGGACAGGGCACGATGTGCAGTCCTTC.

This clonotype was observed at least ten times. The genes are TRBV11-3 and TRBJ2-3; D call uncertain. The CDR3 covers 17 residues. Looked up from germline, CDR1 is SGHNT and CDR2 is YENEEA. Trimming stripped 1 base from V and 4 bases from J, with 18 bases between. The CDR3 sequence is CASSLGALGEGADTQYF. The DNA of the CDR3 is TGTGCCAGCAGCTTAGGGGCGCTTGGAGAAGGTGCAGATACGCAGTATTTT.

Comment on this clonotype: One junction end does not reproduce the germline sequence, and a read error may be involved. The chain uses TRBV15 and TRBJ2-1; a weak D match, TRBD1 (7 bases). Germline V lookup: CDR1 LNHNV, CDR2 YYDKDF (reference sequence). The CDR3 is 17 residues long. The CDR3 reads CATSSRGLWDRANGQFF. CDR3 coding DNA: TGTGCCACCAGCTCCCGGGGGTTATGGGACAGAGCCAATGGGCAGTTCTTC.

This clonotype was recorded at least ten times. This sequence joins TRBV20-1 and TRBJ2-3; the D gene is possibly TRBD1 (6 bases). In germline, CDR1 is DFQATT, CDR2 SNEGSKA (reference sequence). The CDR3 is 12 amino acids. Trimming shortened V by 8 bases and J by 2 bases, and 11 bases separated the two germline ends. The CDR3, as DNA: TGCAGTCCCGGACAGACCACAGATACGCAGTATTTT. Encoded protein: CSPGQTTDTQYF.

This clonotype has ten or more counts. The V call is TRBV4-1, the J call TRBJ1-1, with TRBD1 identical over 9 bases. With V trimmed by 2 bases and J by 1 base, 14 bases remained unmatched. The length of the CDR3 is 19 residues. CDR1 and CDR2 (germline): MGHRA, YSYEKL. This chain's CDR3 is CASSQPLNYRGRPNTEAFF. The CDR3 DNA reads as TGCGCCAGCAGCCAACCCTTAAACTACAGGGGGCGCCCGAACACTGAAGCTTTCTTT.

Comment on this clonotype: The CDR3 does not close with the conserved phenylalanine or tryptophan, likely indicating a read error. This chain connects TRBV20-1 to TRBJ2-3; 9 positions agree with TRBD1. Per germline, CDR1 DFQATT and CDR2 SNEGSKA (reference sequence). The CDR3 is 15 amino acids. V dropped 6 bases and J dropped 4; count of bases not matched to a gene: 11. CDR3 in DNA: TGCAGTGCGCCAGACAGGGGGGGTGGAGCAGATACGCAGTATTTG. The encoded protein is CSAPDRGGGADTQYL.

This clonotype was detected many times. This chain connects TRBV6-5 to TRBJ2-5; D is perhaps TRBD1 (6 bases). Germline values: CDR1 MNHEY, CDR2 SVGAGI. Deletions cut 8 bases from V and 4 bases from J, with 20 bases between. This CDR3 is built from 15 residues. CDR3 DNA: TGTGCCAGCTCCAATCAGGGGCGAGGTGGAGAGACCCAGTACTTC. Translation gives CASSNQGRGGETQYF.

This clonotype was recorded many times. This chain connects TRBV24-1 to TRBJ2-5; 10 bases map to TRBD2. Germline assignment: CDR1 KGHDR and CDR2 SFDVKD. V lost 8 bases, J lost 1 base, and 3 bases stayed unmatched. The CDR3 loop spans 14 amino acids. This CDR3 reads CATKASGSQETQYF. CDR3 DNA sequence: TGTGCCACCAAGGCTAGCGGGAGCCAAGAGACCCAGTACTTC.

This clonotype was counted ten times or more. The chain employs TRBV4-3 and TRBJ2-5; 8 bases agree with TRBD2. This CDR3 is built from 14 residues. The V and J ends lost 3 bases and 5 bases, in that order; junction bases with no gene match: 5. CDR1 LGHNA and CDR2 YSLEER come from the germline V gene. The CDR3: CASSHQAGEETQYF. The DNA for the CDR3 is TGCGCCAGCAGCCATCAAGCGGGGGAGGAGACCCAGTACTTC.

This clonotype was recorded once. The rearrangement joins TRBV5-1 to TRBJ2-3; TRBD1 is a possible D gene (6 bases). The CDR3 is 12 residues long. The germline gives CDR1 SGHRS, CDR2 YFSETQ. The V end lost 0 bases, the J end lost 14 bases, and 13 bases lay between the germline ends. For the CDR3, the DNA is TGCGCCAGCAGCTTGGACAGGGAGTTTGCGTATTTT. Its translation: CASSLDREFAYF.

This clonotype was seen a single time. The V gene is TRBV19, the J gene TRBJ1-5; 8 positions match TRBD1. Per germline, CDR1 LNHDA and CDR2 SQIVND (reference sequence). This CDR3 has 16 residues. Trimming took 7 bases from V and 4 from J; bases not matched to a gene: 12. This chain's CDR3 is CASTQQGVTVNQPQHF. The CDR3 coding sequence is TGTGCCAGTACCCAACAGGGGGTGACAGTGAATCAGCCCCAGCATTTT. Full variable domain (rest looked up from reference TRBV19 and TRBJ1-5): DGGITQSPKYLFRKEGQNVTLSCEQNLNHDAMYWYRQDPGQGLRLIYYSQIVNDFQKGDIAEGYSVSREKKESFPLTVTSAQKNPTAFYLCASTQQGVTVNQPQHFGDGTRLSIL.

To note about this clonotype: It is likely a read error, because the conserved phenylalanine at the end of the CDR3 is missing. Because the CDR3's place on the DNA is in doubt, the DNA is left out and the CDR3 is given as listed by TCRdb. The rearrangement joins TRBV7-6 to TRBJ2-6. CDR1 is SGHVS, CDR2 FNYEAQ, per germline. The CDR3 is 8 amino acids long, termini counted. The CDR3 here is CASSLVTS.

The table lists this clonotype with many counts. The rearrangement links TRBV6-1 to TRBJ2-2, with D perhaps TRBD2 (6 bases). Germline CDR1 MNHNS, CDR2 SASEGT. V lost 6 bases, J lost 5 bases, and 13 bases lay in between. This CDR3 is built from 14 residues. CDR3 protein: CASRTSLGTGELFF. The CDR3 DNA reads TGTGCCAGCAGGACTAGTTTGGGGACCGGGGAGCTGTTTTTT.

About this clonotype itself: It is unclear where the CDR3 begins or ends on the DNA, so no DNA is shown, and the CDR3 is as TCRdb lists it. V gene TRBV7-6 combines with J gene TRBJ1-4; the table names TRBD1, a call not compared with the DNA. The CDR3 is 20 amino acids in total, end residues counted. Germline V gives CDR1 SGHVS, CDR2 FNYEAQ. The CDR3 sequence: CASSLGETQYFGPGNEKLFF.

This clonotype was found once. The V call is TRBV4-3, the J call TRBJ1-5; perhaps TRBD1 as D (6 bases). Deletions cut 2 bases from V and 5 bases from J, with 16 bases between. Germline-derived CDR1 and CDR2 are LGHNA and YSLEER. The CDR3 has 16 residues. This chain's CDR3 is CASSQRYQGRDQPQHF. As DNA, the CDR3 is TGCGCCAGCAGCCAAAGGTACCAGGGGCGGGATCAGCCCCAGCATTTT.